This TCR beta chain derives from a study of CD8 T cells in Susac syndrome. Study conclusions and caveats: In total CD8+ repertoires, some 15 Susac-specific public clones were found, and CD8+ TEMRA repertoires had five.

About this clonotype itself: No antigen is known for it.

CDR1 is GTSNPN and CDR2 is SVGIG in the germline V gene (reference sequence). The CDR3 runs 14 residues. The V gene end was trimmed by 0 bases and the J gene end by 4 bases; junction bases not matched to a gene: 6. An input of roughly 0.45 to 1 ug of RNA was subjected to reverse transcription using random hexamers. The CDR3 of TCR beta was amplified by immunoSEQ multiplex PCR across 54 Vbeta and 13 Jbeta. TCRdb analysed the immunoSEQ multiplex PCR reads with MiXCR anew, one entry per CDR3 protein. The sample has under 200,000 distinct CDR3 sequences; roughly 94% are singletons. Through negative isolation, CD4+ and CD8+ T cells were obtained, while TEMRA cells were enriched using FACS.

The chain has TRBV30 and TRBJ2-7; TRBD2 matches 7 bases. This TCR derives from a human donor with Susac syndrome. The specimen sequenced was CD8+ T cells from PBMCs. CDR3 DNA: TGTGCCTGGAGTGTACTGGGGGGGGTTTACGAGCAGTACTTC. Its translation is CAWSVLGGVYEQYF.